This T cell receptor beta chain is drawn from a study of early T cells in non-severe SARS-CoV-2 infection. About the research overall: Sequencing targeted bulk RNA from unsorted whole blood, leaving chains unpaired. Findings of the study overall: Lookups in VDJdb leaned toward anti-spike CD8 responses and missed private and CD4 specificities.

Germline CDR1 WNHNN, CDR2 SYGVQD (reference sequence). With 0 bases removed from V and 1 base from J, the gap between germline ends came to 14 bases. The CDR3 has 17 residues. At least ten counts were recorded for this clonotype. Its antigen is currently unknown. Tagging with unique molecular identifiers was applied to individual cDNA molecules. TCRdb itself ran the 5' RACE reads through MiXCR, one entry per CDR3 protein. The top ten clones hold around 5% of a sample with about 46,000 distinct CDR3 sequences, 5% to 5.5% of them seen once. This sequence was found in an adult who was a healthcare worker with PCR-confirmed SARS-CoV-2 infection or an uninfected control (not recorded which). V and J are TRBV10-1 and TRBJ2-3; D is possibly TRBD2 (7 bases). Here the sequenced sample was whole blood, taken at baseline. CDR3 amino acids: CASSESRGGGGTDTQYF. The CDR3 nucleotides are TGCGCCAGCAGTGAGTCGAGGGGGGGAGGTGGCACAGATACGCAGTATTTT.